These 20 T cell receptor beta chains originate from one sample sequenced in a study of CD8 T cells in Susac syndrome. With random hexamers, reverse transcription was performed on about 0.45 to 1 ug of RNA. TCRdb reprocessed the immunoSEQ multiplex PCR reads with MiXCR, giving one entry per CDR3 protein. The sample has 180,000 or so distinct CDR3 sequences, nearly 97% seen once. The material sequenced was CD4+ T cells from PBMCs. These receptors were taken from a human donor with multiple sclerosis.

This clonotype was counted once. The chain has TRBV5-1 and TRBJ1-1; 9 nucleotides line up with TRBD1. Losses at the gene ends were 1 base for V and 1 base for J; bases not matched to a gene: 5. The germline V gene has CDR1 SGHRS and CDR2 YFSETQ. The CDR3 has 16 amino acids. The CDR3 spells CASSLMRQGGNTEAFF. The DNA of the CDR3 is TGCGCCAGCAGCTTGATGAGACAGGGGGGGAACACTGAAGCTTTCTTT.

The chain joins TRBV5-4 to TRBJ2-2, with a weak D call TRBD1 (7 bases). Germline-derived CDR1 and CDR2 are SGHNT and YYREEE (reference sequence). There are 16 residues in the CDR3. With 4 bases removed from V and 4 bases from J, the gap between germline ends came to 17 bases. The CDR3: CASSPNNRGGTGELFF. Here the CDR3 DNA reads TGTGCCAGCAGCCCGAATAACAGGGGAGGCACCGGGGAGCTGTTTTTT.

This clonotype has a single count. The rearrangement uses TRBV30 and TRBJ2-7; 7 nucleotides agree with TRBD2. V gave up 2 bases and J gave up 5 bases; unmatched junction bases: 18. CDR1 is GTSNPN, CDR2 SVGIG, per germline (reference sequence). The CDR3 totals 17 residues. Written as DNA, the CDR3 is TGTGCCTGGAGTACTTTTCCTCGGGGAGGGGATCGCGACGAGCAGTACTTC. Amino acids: CAWSTFPRGGDRDEQYF.

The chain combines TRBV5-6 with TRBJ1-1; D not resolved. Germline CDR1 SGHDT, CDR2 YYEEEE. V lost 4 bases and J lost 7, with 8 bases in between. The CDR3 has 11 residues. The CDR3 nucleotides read TGTGCCAGCAGCCTTCGCCTTGAAGCTTTCTTT. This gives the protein CASSLRLEAFF.

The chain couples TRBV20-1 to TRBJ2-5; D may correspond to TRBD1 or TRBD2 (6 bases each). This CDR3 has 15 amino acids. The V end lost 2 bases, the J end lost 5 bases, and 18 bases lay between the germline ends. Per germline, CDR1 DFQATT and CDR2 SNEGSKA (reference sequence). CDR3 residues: CSARSTGRRWETQYF. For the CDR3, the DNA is TGCAGTGCTAGATCCACAGGGAGGAGGTGGGAGACCCAGTACTTC.

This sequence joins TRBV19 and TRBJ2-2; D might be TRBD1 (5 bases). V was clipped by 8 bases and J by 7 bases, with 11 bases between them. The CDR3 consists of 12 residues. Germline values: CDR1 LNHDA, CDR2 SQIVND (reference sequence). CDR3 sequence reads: CASQGWIGELFF. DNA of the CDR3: TGTGCCAGTCAGGGTTGGATCGGGGAGCTGTTTTTT. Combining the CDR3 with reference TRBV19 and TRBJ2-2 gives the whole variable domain DGGITQSPKYLFRKEGQNVTLSCEQNLNHDAMYWYRQDPGQGLRLIYYSQIVNDFQKGDIAEGYSVSREKKESFPLTVTSAQKNPTAFYLCASQGWIGELFFGEGSRLTVL.

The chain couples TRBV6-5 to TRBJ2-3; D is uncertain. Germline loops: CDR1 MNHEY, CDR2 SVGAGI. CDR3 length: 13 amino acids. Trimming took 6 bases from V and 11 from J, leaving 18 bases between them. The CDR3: CASRRVPNSEQYF. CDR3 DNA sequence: TGTGCCAGCAGACGAGTACCGAACAGCGAGCAGTATTTT.

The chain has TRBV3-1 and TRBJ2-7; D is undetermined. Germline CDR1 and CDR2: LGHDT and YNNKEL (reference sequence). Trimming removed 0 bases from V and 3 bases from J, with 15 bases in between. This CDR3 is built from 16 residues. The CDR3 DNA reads TGTGCCAGCAGCCAAGAGGGTGGGCGGCCAAGCTACGAGCAGTACTTC. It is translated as CASSQEGGRPSYEQYF.

The CDR3 region has the DNA TGCAGCGTTGCGTTTGAGGGGGCGCCCACTGAAGCTTTCTTT. Translating it yields CSVAFEGAPTEAFF. J is TRBJ1-1 and V is TRBV29-1, with 7 bases lining up with TRBD1. CDR1 is SQVTM, CDR2 ANQGSEA, per germline. This CDR3 is 14 amino acids long. V lost 4 bases and J lost 4; bases outside the gene matches: 9.

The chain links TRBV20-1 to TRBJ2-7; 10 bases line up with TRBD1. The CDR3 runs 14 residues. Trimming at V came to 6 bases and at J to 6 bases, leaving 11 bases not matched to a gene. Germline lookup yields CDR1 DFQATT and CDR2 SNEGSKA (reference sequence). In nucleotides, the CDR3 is TGCAGTGCCCAGCCCGGGACAGGGGTTGCCGAGCAGTACTTC. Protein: CSAQPGTGVAEQYF.

Written as DNA, the CDR3 is TGCGCCAGCAGCTCGAGTGACCGGGACCTAGGGTATGGCTACACCTTC. Translated, it gives CASSSSDRDLGYGYTF. J is TRBJ1-2 and V is TRBV5-1; TRBD1 is a possible D gene (5 bases). Germline CDR1 and CDR2: SGHRS and YFSETQ. With 3 bases removed from V and 5 bases from J, the gap between germline ends came to 20 bases. CDR3 length: 16 amino acids. Based on the CDR3 plus reference TRBV5-1 and TRBJ1-2, the full variable domain is KAGVTQTPRYLIKTRGQQVTLSCSPISGHRSVSWYQQTPGQGLQFLFEYFSETQRNKGNFPGRFSGRQFSNSRSEMNVSTLELGDSALYLCASSSSDRDLGYGYTFGSGTRLTVV.

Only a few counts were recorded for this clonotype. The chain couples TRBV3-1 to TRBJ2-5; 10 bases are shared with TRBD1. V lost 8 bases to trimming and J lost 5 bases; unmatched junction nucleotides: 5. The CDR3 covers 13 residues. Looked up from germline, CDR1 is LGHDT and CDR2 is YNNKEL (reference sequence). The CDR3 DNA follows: TGTGCCAGCCGACAGGGGGCTCGTGAGACCCAGTACTTC. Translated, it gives CASRQGARETQYF.

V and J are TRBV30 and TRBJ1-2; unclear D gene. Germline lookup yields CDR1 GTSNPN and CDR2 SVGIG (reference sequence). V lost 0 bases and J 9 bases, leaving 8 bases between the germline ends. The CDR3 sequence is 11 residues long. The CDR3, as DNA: TGTGCCTGGAGTGTGGCGCGGAGCTACACCTTC. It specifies CAWSVARSYTF.

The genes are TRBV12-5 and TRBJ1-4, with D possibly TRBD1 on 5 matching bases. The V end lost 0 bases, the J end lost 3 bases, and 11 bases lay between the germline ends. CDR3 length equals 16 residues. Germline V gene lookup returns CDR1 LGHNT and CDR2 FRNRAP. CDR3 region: CASGLVVGASNEKLFF. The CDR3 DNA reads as TGTGCTAGTGGTTTGGTCGTAGGGGCGTCTAATGAAAAACTGTTTTTT.

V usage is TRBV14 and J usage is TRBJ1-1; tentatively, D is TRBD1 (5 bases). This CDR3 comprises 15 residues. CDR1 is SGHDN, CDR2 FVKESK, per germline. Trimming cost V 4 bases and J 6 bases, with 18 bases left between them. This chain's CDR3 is CASSPIDRGKAEAFF. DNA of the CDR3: TGTGCCAGCAGCCCTATCGACCGGGGGAAGGCTGAAGCTTTCTTT. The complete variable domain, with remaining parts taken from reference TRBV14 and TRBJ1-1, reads EAGVTQFPSHSVIEKGQTVTLRCDPISGHDNLYWYRRVMGKEIKFLLHFVKESKQDESGMPNNRFLAERTGGTYSTLKVQPAELEDSGVYFCASSPIDRGKAEAFFGQGTRLTVV.

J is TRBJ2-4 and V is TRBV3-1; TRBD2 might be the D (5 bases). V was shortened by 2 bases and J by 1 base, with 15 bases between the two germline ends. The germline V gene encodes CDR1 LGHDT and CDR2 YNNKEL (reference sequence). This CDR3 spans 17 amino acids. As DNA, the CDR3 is TGTGCCAGCAGCCAATCCCATGGACTTGGGGCCAAAAACATTCAGTACTTC. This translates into CASSQSHGLGAKNIQYF.

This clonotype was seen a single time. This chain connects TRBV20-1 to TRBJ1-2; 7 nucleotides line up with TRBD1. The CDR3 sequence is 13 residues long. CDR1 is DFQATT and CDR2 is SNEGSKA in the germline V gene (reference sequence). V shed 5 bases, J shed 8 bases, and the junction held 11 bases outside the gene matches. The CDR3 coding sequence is TGCAGTGCTCCACCCAGGGGGAGGAGGGGCTACACCTTC. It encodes CSAPPRGRRGYTF.

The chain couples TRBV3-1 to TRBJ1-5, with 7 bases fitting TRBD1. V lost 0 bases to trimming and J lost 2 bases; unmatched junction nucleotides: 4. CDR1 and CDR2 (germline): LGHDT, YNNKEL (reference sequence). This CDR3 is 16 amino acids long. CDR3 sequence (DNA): TGTGCCAGCAGCCAAGACCGACAGGGCGGCAATCAGCCCCAGCATTTT. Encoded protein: CASSQDRQGGNQPQHF.

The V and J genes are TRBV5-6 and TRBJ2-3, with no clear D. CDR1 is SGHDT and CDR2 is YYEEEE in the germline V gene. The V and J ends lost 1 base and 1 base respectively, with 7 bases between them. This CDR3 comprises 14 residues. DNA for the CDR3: TGTGCCAGCAGCTTGACTACTCGCACAGATACGCAGTATTTT. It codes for CASSLTTRTDTQYF.

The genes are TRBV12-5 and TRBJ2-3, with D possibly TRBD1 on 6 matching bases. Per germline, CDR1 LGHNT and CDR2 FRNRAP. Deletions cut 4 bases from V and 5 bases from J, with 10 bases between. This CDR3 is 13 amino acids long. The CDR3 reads CASGSGAEDTQYF. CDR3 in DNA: TGTGCTAGTGGTTCAGGGGCTGAAGATACGCAGTATTTT.